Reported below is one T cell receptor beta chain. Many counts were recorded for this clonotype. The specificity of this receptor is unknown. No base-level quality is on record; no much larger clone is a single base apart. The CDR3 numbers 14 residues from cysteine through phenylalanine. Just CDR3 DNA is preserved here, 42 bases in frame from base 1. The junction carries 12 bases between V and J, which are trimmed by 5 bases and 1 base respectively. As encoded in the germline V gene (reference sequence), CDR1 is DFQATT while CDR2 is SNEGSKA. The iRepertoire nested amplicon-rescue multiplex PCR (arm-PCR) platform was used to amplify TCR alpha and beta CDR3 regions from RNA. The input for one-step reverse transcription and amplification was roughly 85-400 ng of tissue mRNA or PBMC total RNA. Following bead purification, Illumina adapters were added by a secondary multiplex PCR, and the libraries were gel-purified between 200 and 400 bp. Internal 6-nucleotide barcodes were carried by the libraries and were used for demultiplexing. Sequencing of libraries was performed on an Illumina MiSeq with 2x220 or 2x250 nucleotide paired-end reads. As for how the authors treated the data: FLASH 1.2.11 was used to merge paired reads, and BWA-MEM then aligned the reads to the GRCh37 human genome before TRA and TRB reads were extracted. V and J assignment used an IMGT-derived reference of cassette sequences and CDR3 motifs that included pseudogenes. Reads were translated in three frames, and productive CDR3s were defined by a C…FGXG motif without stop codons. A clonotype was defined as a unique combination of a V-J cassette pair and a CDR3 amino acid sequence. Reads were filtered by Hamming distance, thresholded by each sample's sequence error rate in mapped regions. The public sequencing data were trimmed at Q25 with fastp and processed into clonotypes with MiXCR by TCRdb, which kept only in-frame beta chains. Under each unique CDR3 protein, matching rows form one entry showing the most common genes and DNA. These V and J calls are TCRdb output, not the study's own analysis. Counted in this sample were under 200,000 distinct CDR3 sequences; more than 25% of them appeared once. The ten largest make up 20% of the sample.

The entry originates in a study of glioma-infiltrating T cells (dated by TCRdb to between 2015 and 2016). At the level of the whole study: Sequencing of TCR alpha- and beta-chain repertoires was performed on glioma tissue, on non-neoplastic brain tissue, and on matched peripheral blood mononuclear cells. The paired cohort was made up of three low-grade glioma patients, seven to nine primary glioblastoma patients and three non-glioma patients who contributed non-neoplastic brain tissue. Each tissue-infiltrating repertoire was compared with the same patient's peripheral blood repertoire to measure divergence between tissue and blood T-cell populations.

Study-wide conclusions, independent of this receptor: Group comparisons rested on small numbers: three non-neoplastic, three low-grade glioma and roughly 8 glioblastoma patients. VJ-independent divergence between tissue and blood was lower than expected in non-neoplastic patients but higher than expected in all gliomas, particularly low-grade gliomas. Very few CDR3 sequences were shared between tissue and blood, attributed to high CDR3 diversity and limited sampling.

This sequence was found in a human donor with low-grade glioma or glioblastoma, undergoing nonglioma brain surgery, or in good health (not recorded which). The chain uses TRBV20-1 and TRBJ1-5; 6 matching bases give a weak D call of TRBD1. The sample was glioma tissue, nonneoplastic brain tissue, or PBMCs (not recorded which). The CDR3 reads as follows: CSAGGGVSNQPQHF. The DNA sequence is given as TGCAGTGCTGGAGGGGGGGTAAGCAATCAGCCCCAGCATTTT.